Below are 10 T cell receptor beta chains sequenced from a single sample in a study of T cell repertoires in cytomegalovirus infection. TCRdb independently ran MiXCR on the reads; one entry per CDR3 protein. The sample records about 320,000 distinct CDR3 sequences, 9.5% being singletons. Sequenced: PBMCs. These receptor sequences come from a human donor in good health (CMV status not recorded). Some clones in this sample may be carry-over from other donors' samples.

This clonotype was found a few times. This chain connects TRBV6-1 to TRBJ2-1; TRBD2 is a possible D gene (6 bases). The CDR3 is 14 amino acids. Germline CDR1 reads MNHNS; CDR2 reads SASEGT. V lost 7 bases and J 6 bases, leaving 16 bases between the germline ends. The CDR3 region has the DNA TGTGCCAGCACCAAGCCGGGAGCATCCAATGAGCAGTTCTTC. This gives the protein CASTKPGASNEQFF.

In this sample, this clonotype turned up a few times. The chain links TRBV12-3 or TRBV12-4 to TRBJ1-2, with TRBD1 as a possible D gene (5 bases). V gave up 6 bases and J gave up 4 bases, with 12 bases separating them. CDR3 length equals 13 residues. The CDR3 DNA reads TGTGCCAGCAGATCTACAGGAACCTATGGCTACACCTTC. Its translation: CASRSTGTYGYTF.

DNA for the CDR3: TGCAGTGCTAGAGACCCAGTCGAGAGTTATTCACCCCTCCACTTT. Translating gives CSARDPVESYSPLHF. This sequence joins TRBV20-1 and TRBJ1-6; D not resolved. With 0 bases removed from V and 8 bases from J, the gap between germline ends came to 14 bases. CDR1 DFQATT and CDR2 SNEGSKA come from the germline V gene (reference sequence). This CDR3 contains 15 residues.

This clonotype came up many times. This sequence joins TRBV29-1 and TRBJ2-6; 8 bases are a match to TRBD1. Germline V gene data show CDR1 as SQVTM and CDR2 as ANQGSEA. Trimming took 4 bases from V and 2 from J; bases not matched to a gene: 4. There are 15 residues in the CDR3. CDR3: CSVGNRGAGANVLTF. The CDR3 nucleotides read TGCAGCGTTGGCAACAGGGGGGCTGGGGCCAACGTCCTGACTTTC.

This clonotype was observed many times. The V call is TRBV11-1, the J call TRBJ1-2, with D possibly being TRBD1 (6 bases). V lost 4 bases and J lost 4, with 19 bases in between. This CDR3 comprises 16 residues. CDR1 and CDR2 (germline): SGHAT, FQDESV (reference sequence). CDR3 DNA sequence: TGTGCCAGCAGCTCGGACCGGGGGGCGCTGGGCTATGGCTACACCTTC. Translating it yields CASSSDRGALGYGYTF.

This clonotype appeared many times. The V call is TRBV20-1, the J call TRBJ1-4, with a tentative D call TRBD1 (5 bases). The CDR3 length is 15 residues. Trimming shortened V by 0 bases and J by 0 bases, and 8 bases separated the two germline ends. The V gene's germline CDR1 is DFQATT and CDR2 SNEGSKA (reference sequence). The CDR3 protein is CSAREGPSTNEKLFF. As DNA, the CDR3 is TGCAGTGCTAGAGAGGGACCGTCAACTAATGAAAAACTGTTTTTT.

The V gene is TRBV29-1, the J gene TRBJ2-3; D possibly corresponds to TRBD1 (6 bases). CDR3 size: 15 residues. Germline V gene data show CDR1 as SQVTM and CDR2 as ANQGSEA. Trimming removed 4 bases from V and 3 bases from J, with 17 bases in between. CDR3 in DNA: TGCAGCGTTGCGGTTGAGGGGGTTGCAACAGATACGCAGTATTTT. Residues: CSVAVEGVATDTQYF.

The V call is TRBV20-1, the J call TRBJ2-7; D is unresolved. The CDR3 consists of 13 residues. Germline-derived CDR1 and CDR2 are DFQATT and SNEGSKA (reference sequence). V was trimmed by 6 bases and J by 4 bases, leaving 16 bases between them. In DNA form, the CDR3 reads TGCAGTGCGCGACCCTTGCGCTCATACGAGCAGTACTTC. Amino acids: CSARPLRSYEQYF.

The rearrangement joins TRBV28 to TRBJ2-5, with D unresolved. This CDR3 is 14 amino acids long. Looked up from germline, CDR1 is MDHEN and CDR2 is SYDVKM. V shed 6 bases and J shed 4 bases, with 15 bases lying between them. CDR3 loop: CASSPYGVGETQYF. CDR3 sequence (DNA): TGTGCCAGCAGCCCATATGGGGTAGGAGAGACCCAGTACTTC.

The genes are TRBV7-8 and TRBJ2-7; D is undetermined. Germline CDR1 reads SGHVS; CDR2 reads FQNEAQ. The length of the CDR3 is 13 residues. V was cut by 4 bases and J by 2 bases, with 9 bases left in between. This chain's CDR3 is CASSSDGTYEQYF. CDR3 DNA: TGTGCCAGCAGCTCCGACGGAACCTACGAGCAGTACTTC.